These 23 T cell receptor beta chains came from one sample sequenced in a study of OX40 agonist ivuxolimab in advanced cancers. The protocol was immunoSEQ multiplex PCR, while the TCRdb copy is restricted to in-frame clones and leaves out a portion. The sample includes about 83,000 clones, more than 70% of them seen just once. Source: CD4+ or CD8+ T cells sorted from blood, taken in a trial of the OX40 agonist ivuxolimab. The receptors were sampled from an adult with an advanced solid tumor such as melanoma, head and neck, liver or kidney cancer.

CDR3 region: CASSAGTSGTDTQYF. The CDR3 DNA follows: TGTGCCAGCTCAGCCGGGACTAGCGGCACAGATACGCAGTATTTT. J is TRBJ2-3 and V is TRBV18, with 10 bases matching TRBD2. The trim removed 5 bases at V and 1 base at J, leaving 3 bases unmatched. CDR3 length equals 15 residues. Germline CDR1 is KGHSH and CDR2 is LQKENI.

The chain links TRBV30 to TRBJ1-4, with TRBD1 matching over 7 bases. Trimming took 2 bases from V and 3 from J; bases not matched to a gene: 3. The germline V gene encodes CDR1 GTSNPN and CDR2 SVGIG (reference sequence). The CDR3 extends over 14 amino acids. The CDR3 nucleotides read TGTGCCTGGAGTAGGGGGCCGGCTAATGAAAAACTGTTTTTT. It codes for CAWSRGPANEKLFF.

A single count supports this clone. CDR3 in DNA: TGTGCCAGCACCTCAGCGGGACCCTACAATGAGCAGTTCTTC. This sequence encodes CASTSAGPYNEQFF. The rearrangement links TRBV6-1 to TRBJ2-1, with TRBD2 identical over 7 bases. V gave up 7 bases and J gave up 2 bases; unmatched junction bases: 5. The V gene's germline CDR1 is MNHNS and CDR2 SASEGT. This CDR3 contains 14 residues.

The chain joins TRBV6-6 to TRBJ1-2; 9 bases match TRBD1. Germline assignment: CDR1 MNHNY and CDR2 SVGAGI (reference sequence). The V segment lost 2 bases and the J segment 2 bases; nucleotides outside the gene matches: 6. This CDR3 has 16 amino acids. The CDR3 DNA follows: TGTGCCAGCAGTTACGCTCCGGGACAGGGAAACTATGGCTACACCTTC. It encodes CASSYAPGQGNYGYTF.

This clone has only one observation. The gene calls are TRBV5-1 and TRBJ2-1; TRBD2 matches at 9 bases. Germline CDR1 reads SGHRS; CDR2 reads YFSETQ. Unmatched junction bases numbered 8, after V lost 1 base and J lost 9 bases. This CDR3 is 15 amino acids long. CDR3 sequence reads: CASSLSRGGAIEQFF. CDR3 sequence (DNA): TGCGCCAGCAGCTTGAGCCGCGGGGGGGCCATTGAGCAGTTCTTC.

This chain uses TRBV29-1 with TRBJ2-1, with D tentatively TRBD1 or TRBD2 (7 bases each). The germline V gene encodes CDR1 SQVTM and CDR2 ANQGSEA. The CDR3 extends over 14 amino acids. Deletions cut 5 bases from V and 9 bases from J, with 20 bases between. CDR3 sequence reads: CSVKGGGQPGEQFF. In DNA, the CDR3 is TGCAGCGTTAAGGGCGGGGGACAGCCGGGTGAGCAGTTCTTC.

J is TRBJ1-5 and V is TRBV5-1, with TRBD1 as a possible D gene (5 bases). The CDR3 covers 15 residues. The V and J ends lost 5 bases and 4 bases respectively, with 16 bases between them. Germline V gives CDR1 SGHRS, CDR2 YFSETQ. CDR3 amino acids: CASRTGFGGNQPQHF. Written as DNA, the CDR3 is TGCGCCAGCAGAACCGGATTTGGGGGAAATCAGCCCCAGCATTTT.

This chain connects TRBV25-1 to TRBJ2-5, with 8 bases lining up with TRBD1. Germline lookup yields CDR1 MGHDK and CDR2 SYGVNS. The CDR3 is 15 residues long. The junction had 4 bases not matched to a gene; V was cut back by 2 bases and J by 2 bases. CDR3 region: CASSEPGGKQETQYF. The DNA for the CDR3 is TGTGCCAGCAGTGAACCAGGGGGCAAACAAGAGACCCAGTACTTC.

This clone appeared a single time. The rearrangement joins TRBV10-3 to TRBJ1-1; D possibly corresponds to TRBD1 (5 bases). CDR3 length equals 14 residues. The V and J ends lost 0 bases and 10 bases respectively, with 15 bases between them. Germline CDR1 is ENHRY and CDR2 is SYGVKD. This chain's CDR3 is CAISESVVRGGAFF. Written as DNA, the CDR3 is TGTGCCATCAGTGAGTCGGTTGTTCGGGGGGGAGCTTTCTTT.

The chain is built from TRBV7-3 and TRBJ2-3; 10 bases are shared with TRBD2. CDR3 size: 18 residues. After removal of 0 bases from V and 2 bases from J, the junction contained 8 bases not matched to a gene. Germline V gene data show CDR1 as SGHTA and CDR2 as FQGTGA. The CDR3 sequence is CASSLTASGSPSTDTQYF. DNA of the CDR3: TGTGCCAGCAGCTTAACTGCTAGCGGGAGCCCATCCACAGATACGCAGTATTTT. Combining the CDR3 with reference TRBV7-3 and TRBJ2-3 gives the whole variable domain GAGVSQTPSNKVTEKGKYVELRCDPISGHTALYWYRQSLGQGPEFLIYFQGTGAADDSGLPNDRFFAVRPEGSVSTLKIQRTERGDSAVYLCASSLTASGSPSTDTQYFGPGTRLTVL.

CDR3 protein: CASIHRDRVQPQHF. DNA of the CDR3: TGTGCCAGCATCCACCGGGACAGGGTTCAGCCCCAGCATTTT. The chain joins TRBV28 to TRBJ1-5, with 9 bases that match TRBD1. The CDR3 consists of 14 residues. Looked up from germline, CDR1 is MDHEN and CDR2 is SYDVKM. With 7 bases clipped from V and 6 bases from J, the junction kept 7 bases outside the gene matches.

The gene calls are TRBV7-2 and TRBJ1-1; a possible D gene is TRBD1 (6 bases). Per the germline V gene, CDR1 is SGHTA and CDR2 is FQGNSA. The CDR3 spans 14 residues. V lost 5 bases, J lost 6 bases, and 16 bases lay in between. CDR3 sequence: CASSLVTGSPEAFF. The DNA of the CDR3 is TGTGCCAGCAGCCTCGTTACAGGGAGTCCTGAAGCTTTCTTT.

The chain uses TRBV7-2 and TRBJ2-3; unclear D gene. The CDR3 contains 11 residues. V lost 6 bases and J lost 5, with 6 bases in between. Per germline, CDR1 SGHTA and CDR2 FQGNSA. The CDR3 DNA is TGTGCCAGCAGAACGGGAGATACGCAGTATTTT. Translated: CASRTGDTQYF. Full variable domain (remainder filled in from reference TRBV7-2 and TRBJ2-3): GAGVSQSPSNKVTEKGKDVELRCDPISGHTALYWYRQSLGQGLEFLIYFQGNSAPDKSGLPSDRFSAERTGGSVSTLTIQRTQQEDSAVYLCASRTGDTQYFGPGTRLTVL.

V usage is TRBV4-1 and J usage is TRBJ2-1, with 10 nucleotides matching TRBD2. J lost 5 bases, V lost 4 bases, and 8 bases had no gene match. Germline loops: CDR1 MGHRA, CDR2 YSYEKL. The CDR3 has 16 amino acids. CDR3 nucleotides: TGCGCCAGCAGCCGCCCATCTAGCGGGAGCCACAATGAGCAGTTCTTC. Amino acid sequence: CASSRPSSGSHNEQFF.

The chain couples TRBV29-1 to TRBJ2-5; 10 bases fit TRBD1. The germline gives CDR1 SQVTM, CDR2 ANQGSEA. The CDR3 has 14 residues. J lost 5 bases, V lost 4 bases, and 7 bases had no gene match. The CDR3 bases are TGCAGCGTTGGGTTGACAGGGGGCAGGGAGACCCAGTACTTC. Protein sequence: CSVGLTGGRETQYF.

The chain carries TRBV7-8 and TRBJ1-2; TRBD1 matches 8 bases. J gave up 1 base and V 3 bases, and 10 bases lay outside the gene matches. The CDR3 is made up of 17 amino acids. Germline CDR1 SGHVS, CDR2 FQNEAQ. CDR3 bases: TGTGCCAGCAGCTTTGGGACTATGACAGGGGTTAACTATGGCTACACCTTC. Residues: CASSFGTMTGVNYGYTF.

This clone occurred once. One end of the junction is discordant with germline, which a read error may explain. The J gene is TRBJ1-2, the V gene TRBV5-6; D may be TRBD1 (6 bases). The length of the CDR3 is 11 residues. Germline V CDR1 and CDR2: SGHDT, YYEEEE. In DNA, the CDR3 is TGTGCCAGCAGCCTCGCGGACAGTCTTCTCTTC. Protein product: CASSLADSLLF.

To note about this clone: A read error may account for a junction end that differs from germline. V and J are TRBV7-8 and TRBJ1-1; 8 bases are shared with TRBD1. The germline CDR1 and CDR2 sequences are SGHVS and FQNEAQ. The CDR3 length is 16 residues. Here the CDR3 reads CTSRLTGVGVNTEAFF. CDR3 coding DNA: TGTACCAGCAGACTGACAGGGGTAGGGGTGAACACTGAAGCTTTCTTT.

J is TRBJ1-2 and V is TRBV5-1; a weak D match, TRBD1 (5 bases). Germline CDR1 SGHRS, CDR2 YFSETQ. Trimming removed 0 bases from V and 7 bases from J, with 10 bases in between. CDR3 length: 13 amino acids. CDR3 DNA: TGCGCCAGCAGCTTGGGGGCAGGGTCTGGCTACACCTTC. Translating gives CASSLGAGSGYTF.

The chain couples TRBV27 to TRBJ2-2; possibly TRBD1 for D (7 bases). Germline values: CDR1 MNHEY, CDR2 SMNVEV (reference sequence). The CDR3 spans 15 residues. Trimming took 2 bases from V and 3 from J, leaving 10 bases between them. For the CDR3, the DNA is TGTGCCAGCAGTTTAGTCAGGGGGGACACCGGGGAGCTGTTTTTT. This gives the protein CASSLVRGDTGELFF.

Only a few counts were recorded for this clone. The DNA for the CDR3 is TGTGCCAGCAGCTTCCTGGCGCTTCCCTACGAGCAGTACTTC. Amino acids: CASSFLALPYEQYF. V and J are TRBV5-4 and TRBJ2-7; no clear D. V gave up 2 bases and J gave up 2 bases, with 11 bases separating them. Germline assignment: CDR1 SGHNT and CDR2 YYREEE (reference sequence). The CDR3 loop spans 14 amino acids.

The J gene is TRBJ1-5, the V gene TRBV7-8; maybe TRBD1 (5 bases). The length of the CDR3 is 16 residues. CDR1 and CDR2 (germline): SGHVS, FQNEAQ. V lost 2 bases and J 2 bases, leaving 13 bases between the germline ends. CDR3 protein: CASSLMGGGGNQPQHF. The DNA for the CDR3 is TGTGCCAGCAGCTTAATGGGTGGGGGGGGCAATCAGCCCCAGCATTTT.

This clone was seen a single time. The rearrangement uses TRBV12-5 and TRBJ2-2; no firm D call. This CDR3 has 11 amino acids. Between the trimmed V and J ends, which lost 4 bases and 5 bases, there was a span of 2 bases. Germline assignment: CDR1 LGHNT and CDR2 FRNRAP. The CDR3 DNA reads as TGTGCTAGTGGTTCGACCGGGGAGCTGTTTTTT. This encodes CASGSTGELFF.